This TCR beta chain appears in the sequencing data of a study of blood T cell repertoires in COVID-19. Study-level background: Samples representing acute and convalescent COVID-19 were sourced from the United States, Italy and Spain.

The protocol was immunoSEQ multiplex PCR, while the TCRdb copy is restricted to in-frame clones and leaves out a portion. Seen here are about 430,000 clones, 85% to 90% observed once, and the top ten hold approximately 0.92%. Patients from Seattle were sampled longitudinally, starting during active infection. This clone was seen just once. This receptor was obtained from a man younger than 30 with COVID-19, enrolled during active disease. What was sequenced was peripheral blood.

The CDR3 loop reads CASSWTGAQETQYF. CDR3 in DNA: TGTGCCAGCAGTTGGACAGGCGCCCAAGAGACCCAGTACTTC. The chain combines TRBV2 with TRBJ2-5; 7 positions match TRBD1. Germline lookup yields CDR1 SNHLY and CDR2 FYNNEI. The length of the CDR3 is 14 residues. The trim removed 5 bases at V and 1 base at J, leaving 4 bases unmatched.